Shown below are 5 T cell receptor beta chains from a single sample sequenced in a study of tumor and adjacent non-tumor tissue in lung cancer. Three rounds of nested PCR, following a modified ARM-PCR protocol, produced the TCRbeta library. TCRdb processed the multiplex PCR reads anew with MiXCR; each CDR3 protein has one entry. The sample records 120,000 to 150,000 distinct CDR3 sequences, 60% to 70% being singletons. The template was RNA from unsorted bulk tissue. Sequenced input: lung tumor tissue. These receptors were obtained from a man aged 55 to 70 with small cell lung cancer.

With respect to this clonotype: The germline gene is not matched at one end of the junction; a read error may be the cause. The chain carries TRBV6-5 and TRBJ2-1, with D possibly matching TRBD2 (6 bases). The germline V gene has CDR1 MNHEY and CDR2 SVGAGI. The CDR3 has 14 amino acids. CDR3 amino acids: CASRRDGRKNEQLF. The CDR3, as DNA: TGTGCCAGCAGGCGGGATGGACGTAAGAATGAACAGTTATTC.

The chain combines TRBV20-1 with TRBJ2-1; TRBD2 agrees at 7 bases. Germline V lookup: CDR1 DFQATT, CDR2 SNEGSKA (reference sequence). The CDR3 has 13 residues. The ends lost 7 bases at V and 9 bases at J; junction bases unmatched: 12. CDR3 sequence (DNA): TGCAGTGTCAATTTAGCGGGTCTGAGTGAGCAGTTCTTC. Translation gives CSVNLAGLSEQFF.

The chain carries TRBV28 and TRBJ1-3; tentatively, D is TRBD1 (5 bases). The CDR3 has 17 residues. Trimming took off 6 bases at V and 2 bases at J, with 20 bases between the two ends. Germline values: CDR1 MDHEN, CDR2 SYDVKM. The CDR3 loop reads CASRNTGTDRPGNTIYF. The CDR3 DNA reads TGTGCCAGCAGAAATACCGGGACGGATAGGCCTGGAAACACCATATATTTT.

In DNA, the CDR3 is TGCGCCAGCAGCTTTCTAGTGGGAGGTGACGCAGATACGCAGTATTTT. It yields the protein CASSFLVGGDADTQYF. The gene calls are TRBV5-1 and TRBJ2-3; a weak D match, TRBD2 (6 bases). Trimming removed 2 bases at V and 4 bases at J, with 17 bases between. The CDR3 runs 16 residues. Germline V CDR1 and CDR2: SGHRS, YFSETQ.

The table lists this clonotype with a few counts. The chain links TRBV10-3 to TRBJ1-5, with no clear D. Germline V gene sequence: CDR1 ENHRY, CDR2 SYGVKD. The CDR3 spans 14 residues. Trimming took 0 bases from V and 5 from J, leaving 8 bases between them. CDR3 amino acids: CAISESEGHQPQHF. The CDR3 DNA is TGTGCCATCAGTGAGTCAGAGGGCCATCAGCCCCAGCATTTT.